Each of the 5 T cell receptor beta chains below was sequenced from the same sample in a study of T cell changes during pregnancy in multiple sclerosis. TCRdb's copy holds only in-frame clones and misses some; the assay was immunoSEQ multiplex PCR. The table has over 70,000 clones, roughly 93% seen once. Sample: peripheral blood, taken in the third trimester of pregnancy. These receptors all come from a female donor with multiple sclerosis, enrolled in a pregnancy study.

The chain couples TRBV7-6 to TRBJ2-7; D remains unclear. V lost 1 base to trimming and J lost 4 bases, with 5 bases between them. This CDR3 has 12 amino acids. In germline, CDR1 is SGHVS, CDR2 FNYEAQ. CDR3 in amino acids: CASSLDAYEQYF. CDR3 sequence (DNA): TGTGCCAGCAGCTTAGACGCGTACGAGCAGTACTTC.

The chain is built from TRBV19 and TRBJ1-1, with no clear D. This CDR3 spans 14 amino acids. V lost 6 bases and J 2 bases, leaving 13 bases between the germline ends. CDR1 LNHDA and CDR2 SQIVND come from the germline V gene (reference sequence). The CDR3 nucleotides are TGTGCCAGTAGCTTCGGGGTGGTAAACACTGAAGCTTTCTTT. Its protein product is CASSFGVVNTEAFF.

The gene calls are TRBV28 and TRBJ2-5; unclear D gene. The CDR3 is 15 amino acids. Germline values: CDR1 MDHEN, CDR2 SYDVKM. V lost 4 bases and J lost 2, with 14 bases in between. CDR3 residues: CASSSLGSQQETQYF. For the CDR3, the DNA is TGTGCCAGCAGTTCCTTGGGTAGCCAACAAGAGACCCAGTACTTC.

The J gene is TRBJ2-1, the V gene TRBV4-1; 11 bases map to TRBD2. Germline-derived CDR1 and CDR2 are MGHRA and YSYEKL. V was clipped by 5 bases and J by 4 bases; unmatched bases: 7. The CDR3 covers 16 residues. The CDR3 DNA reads TGCGCCAGCAGCGAGGGACTAGCGGCTTTATACAATGAGCAGTTCTTC. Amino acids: CASSEGLAALYNEQFF.

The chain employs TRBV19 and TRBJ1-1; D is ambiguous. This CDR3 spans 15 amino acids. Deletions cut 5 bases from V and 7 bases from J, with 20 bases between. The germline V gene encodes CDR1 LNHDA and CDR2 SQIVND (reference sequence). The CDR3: CASSVSSTPEHEAFF. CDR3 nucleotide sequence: TGTGCCAGTAGTGTTAGCTCGACGCCAGAGCATGAAGCTTTCTTT.